In this sample, the clone carrying this T cell receptor beta chain turned up a few times. This record comes from a study of STAT5B mutations in CD4+ large granular lymphocyte leukemia. The CDR3 is 14 residues long. The germline V gene has CDR1 LGHNA and CDR2 YNFKEQ. Trimming stripped 3 bases from V and 8 bases from J, with 14 bases between. Using immunoSEQ multiplex PCR, the repertoire was profiled, and TCRdb retains in-frame clones only, with some absent. The table includes about 31,000 clones, around 70% detected once. This TCR was recovered from a human donor in good health. The chain uses TRBV4-2 and TRBJ2-1; tentatively, D is TRBD1 or TRBD2 (6 bases each). Material: CD4+ T cells from blood buffy coats. In DNA, the CDR3 is TGTGCCAGCAGCCAGGCCTACAGGGAGGATGAGCAGTTCTTC. Amino acid sequence: CASSQAYREDEQFF.